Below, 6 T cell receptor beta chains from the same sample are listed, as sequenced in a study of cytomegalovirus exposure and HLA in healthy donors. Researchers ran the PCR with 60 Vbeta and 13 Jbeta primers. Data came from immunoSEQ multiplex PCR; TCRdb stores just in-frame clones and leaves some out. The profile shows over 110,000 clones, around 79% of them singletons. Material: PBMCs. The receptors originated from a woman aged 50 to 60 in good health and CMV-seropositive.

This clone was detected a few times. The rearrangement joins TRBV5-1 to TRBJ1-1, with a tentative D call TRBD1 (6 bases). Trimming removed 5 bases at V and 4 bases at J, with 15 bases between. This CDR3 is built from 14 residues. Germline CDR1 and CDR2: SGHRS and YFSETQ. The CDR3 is CASSNREGGTEAFF. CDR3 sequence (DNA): TGCGCCAGCAGTAACAGGGAAGGGGGCACTGAAGCTTTCTTT.

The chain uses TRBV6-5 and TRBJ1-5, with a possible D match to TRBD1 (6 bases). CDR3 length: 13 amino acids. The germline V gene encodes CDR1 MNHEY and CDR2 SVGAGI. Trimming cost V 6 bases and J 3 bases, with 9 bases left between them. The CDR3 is CASRTGSNQPQHF. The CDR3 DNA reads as TGTGCCAGCAGAACAGGGTCCAATCAGCCCCAGCATTTT.

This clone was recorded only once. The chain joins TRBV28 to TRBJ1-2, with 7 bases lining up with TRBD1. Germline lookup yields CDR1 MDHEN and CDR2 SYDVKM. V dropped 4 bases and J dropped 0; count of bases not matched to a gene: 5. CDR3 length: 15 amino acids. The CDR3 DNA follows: TGTGCCAGCAGTTATCCCGGGACAGCTAACTATGGCTACACCTTC. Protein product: CASSYPGTANYGYTF.

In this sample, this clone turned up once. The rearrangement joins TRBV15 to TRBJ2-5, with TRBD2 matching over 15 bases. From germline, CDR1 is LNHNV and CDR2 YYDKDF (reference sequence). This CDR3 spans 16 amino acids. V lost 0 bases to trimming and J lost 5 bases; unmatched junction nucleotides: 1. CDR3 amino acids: CATSRDGTSGGETQYF. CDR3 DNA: TGTGCCACCAGCAGAGATGGGACTAGCGGGGGGGAGACCCAGTACTTC.

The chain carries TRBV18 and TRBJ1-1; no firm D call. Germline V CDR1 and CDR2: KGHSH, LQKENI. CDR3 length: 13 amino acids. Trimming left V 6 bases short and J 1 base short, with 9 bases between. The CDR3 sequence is CASSGDGNTEAFF. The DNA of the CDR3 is TGTGCCAGCTCGGGAGATGGGAACACTGAAGCTTTCTTT.

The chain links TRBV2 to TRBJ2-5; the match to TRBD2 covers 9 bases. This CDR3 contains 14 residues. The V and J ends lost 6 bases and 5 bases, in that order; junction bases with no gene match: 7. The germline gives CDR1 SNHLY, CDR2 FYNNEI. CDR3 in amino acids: CASSSNSGGETQYF. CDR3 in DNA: TGTGCCAGCAGCTCCAATAGCGGGGGCGAGACCCAGTACTTC.